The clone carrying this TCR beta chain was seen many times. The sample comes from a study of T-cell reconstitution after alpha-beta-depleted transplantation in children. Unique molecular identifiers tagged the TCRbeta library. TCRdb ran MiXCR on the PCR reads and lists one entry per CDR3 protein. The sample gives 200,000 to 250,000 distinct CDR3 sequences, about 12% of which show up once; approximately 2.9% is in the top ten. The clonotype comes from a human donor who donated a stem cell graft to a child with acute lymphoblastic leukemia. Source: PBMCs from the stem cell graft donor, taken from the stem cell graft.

The CDR3 sequence is CASSLGGAVSPLHF. CDR3 in DNA: TGTGCCAGCAGTTTAGGGGGCGCAGTATCACCCCTCCACTTT. This chain links TRBV12-3 or TRBV12-4 with TRBJ1-6; TRBD1 is a possible D gene (5 bases). V was trimmed by 1 base and J by 10 bases, leaving 11 bases between them. The CDR3 is made up of 14 amino acids.